The T cell receptor (beta chain) described here comes from a study of blood T cell repertoires in COVID-19. As for the study in general: Whether acute or convalescent, the COVID-19 samples came from the United States, Italy and Spain. PBMCs, B-cell-depleted T cells, or T cells provided the cDNA or gDNA that made up the material.

The data were produced by immunoSEQ multiplex PCR, yet TCRdb's version contains in-frame clones alone and is incomplete. The sample comprises approximately 190,000 clones, roughly four fifths of which are singletons, and 13% to 15% rests with the top ten. The germline gives CDR1 LGHNA, CDR2 YSLEER. Losses at the gene ends were 0 bases for V and 6 bases for J; bases not matched to a gene: 3. The CDR3 sequence is 15 residues long. The source of this sequence is a man aged 25-40 years with active or convalescent COVID-19. The sample comprised peripheral blood. The rearrangement links TRBV4-3 to TRBJ2-4; TRBD2 matches at 9 bases. CDR3 nucleotide sequence: TGCGCCAGCAGCCAAGACGGGACTAGCCGAAACATTCAGTACTTC. It translates to CASSQDGTSRNIQYF.